What follows is one TCR beta chain and its context. Its specificity is not known. This record comes from a study of OX40 agonist ivuxolimab in advanced cancers. Whole-study context: Checkpoint inhibitors had been given previously to 40% of patients.

Study observations and caveats: Individuals who were partial responders at 0.1-3.0 mg/kg had clonal expansion that ranked among the lowest. Researchers report that CD8+ T cells had, on average, more expanded clones than CD4+.

Sequencing used immunoSEQ multiplex PCR; TCRdb keeps in-frame clones, though not all of them. Among roughly 52,000 clones listed, 77% were seen once. CDR1 SEHNR and CDR2 FQNEAQ come from the germline V gene (reference sequence). This CDR3 is built from 14 residues. Trimming left V 2 bases short and J 1 base short, with 6 bases between. This TCR came from an adult with an advanced solid tumor such as melanoma, head and neck, liver or kidney cancer. The source material was CD4+ or CD8+ T cells sorted from blood, sampled in a trial of the OX40 agonist ivuxolimab. V usage is TRBV7-9 and J usage is TRBJ1-5; no firm D call. The CDR3: CASSLFHSNQPQHF. In DNA, the CDR3 is TGTGCCAGCAGCTTATTTCACAGCAATCAGCCCCAGCATTTT.